A single sample is the source of the 10 T cell receptor beta chains below, sequenced in a study of blood T cell repertoires in COVID-19 (TCRdb year 2020). The receptor library was made with the immunoSEQ multiplex PCR assay. Entries here come from immuneACCESS through TCRdb and include only in-frame sequences with V and J called. Some clones fail to appear in such tables; in the studies checked, an unresolved V gene covers under half of the shortfall, and the cause of the remainder is unknown. The sample data list 150,000 or so clones, and roughly 88% of these were observed just once. 1.5% of the sample rests with the top ten. The sample consisted of peripheral blood. These receptors were collected from a woman in her sixties or seventies with acute or convalescent COVID-19.

CDR3 protein: CASSPRGLRTDTQYF. The CDR3 region has the DNA TGTGCCAGCTCACCACGCGGGTTACGCACAGATACGCAGTATTTT. The rearrangement links TRBV18 to TRBJ2-3; TRBD2 might be the D (5 bases). V was clipped by 1 base and J by 1 base, with 9 bases between them. The germline V gene encodes CDR1 KGHSH and CDR2 LQKENI. The CDR3 is 15 residues long.

Written as DNA, the CDR3 is TGTGCCAGTAGTTTGGGACAGGGTTTCTATGGCTACACCTTC. Its protein is CASSLGQGFYGYTF. The V gene is TRBV19, the J gene TRBJ1-2; 9 nucleotides agree with TRBD1. Germline CDR1 and CDR2: LNHDA and SQIVND (reference sequence). This CDR3 contains 14 residues. V shed 5 bases and J 4 bases; nucleotides not matched to a gene: 5.

This chain links TRBV28 with TRBJ1-2; D perhaps matches TRBD1 (6 bases). This CDR3 has 13 amino acids. Germline V gives CDR1 MDHEN, CDR2 SYDVKM. The V end was cut by 8 bases, the J end by 6 bases, with 16 bases between. This CDR3 reads CASRVGGVHGYTF. The CDR3 DNA reads TGTGCCAGCCGGGTAGGGGGGGTCCATGGCTACACCTTC.

This chain's CDR3 is CASSSPLVGAAEAFF. DNA for the CDR3: TGCGCCAGCAGCTCGCCTTTAGTGGGGGCGGCTGAAGCTTTCTTT. The chain employs TRBV5-1 and TRBJ1-1, with D possibly being TRBD1 (6 bases). CDR1 is SGHRS and CDR2 is YFSETQ in the germline V gene. Trimming removed 3 bases at V and 6 bases at J, with 18 bases between. The CDR3 runs to 15 residues. Full variable domain (outside the CDR3, taken from reference TRBV5-1 and TRBJ1-1): KAGVTQTPRYLIKTRGQQVTLSCSPISGHRSVSWYQQTPGQGLQFLFEYFSETQRNKGNFPGRFSGRQFSNSRSEMNVSTLELGDSALYLCASSSPLVGAAEAFFGQGTRLTVV.

The gene calls are TRBV7-2 and TRBJ1-5; D is uncertain. The CDR3 extends over 12 amino acids. Germline V gives CDR1 SGHTA, CDR2 FQGNSA. Trimming pared 5 bases from V and 3 bases from J, leaving 5 bases between. The CDR3: CASSGSNQPQHF. CDR3 nucleotide sequence: TGTGCCAGCAGCGGCTCCAATCAGCCCCAGCATTTT.

The chain is built from TRBV19 and TRBJ2-2, with a possible D match to TRBD1 (5 bases). The CDR3 consists of 14 residues. Per the germline V gene, CDR1 is LNHDA and CDR2 is SQIVND (reference sequence). V was shortened by 1 base and J by 5 bases, with 8 bases between the two germline ends. The CDR3 DNA reads as TGTGCCAGTAGTATAGTCGCAGGGACCGGGGAGCTGTTTTTT. This encodes CASSIVAGTGELFF.

The chain has TRBV7-8 and TRBJ2-1, with 9 bases that match TRBD1. Germline CDR1 reads SGHVS; CDR2 reads FQNEAQ. This CDR3 is built from 18 residues. The trim removed 5 bases at V and 6 bases at J, leaving 17 bases unmatched. This chain's CDR3 is CASSPHHSPGQGSNEQFF. The CDR3, as DNA: TGTGCCAGCAGCCCACATCATAGCCCGGGACAGGGTAGCAATGAGCAGTTCTTC.

This clone has just one count. This chain links TRBV5-6 with TRBJ2-5, with 13 bases lining up with TRBD2. Germline V lookup: CDR1 SGHDT, CDR2 YYEEEE. The V segment lost 4 bases and the J segment 0 bases; nucleotides outside the gene matches: 9. This CDR3 has 18 amino acids. CDR3 sequence (DNA): TGTGCCAGCAGCCGAACCCGAGGACTAGCGGGGGACCAAGAGACCCAGTACTTC. Residues: CASSRTRGLAGDQETQYF.

This clone was seen a single time. The V and J genes are TRBV11-2 and TRBJ2-1; D is ambiguous. CDR1 SGHAT and CDR2 FQNNGV come from the germline V gene. V was shortened by 0 bases and J by 5 bases, with 8 bases between the two germline ends. The CDR3 runs to 14 residues. The CDR3 protein is CASSLERQNNEQFF. CDR3 bases: TGTGCCAGCAGCTTAGAACGTCAGAACAATGAGCAGTTCTTC.

V and J are TRBV6-5 and TRBJ2-2; TRBD2 matches at 8 bases. Per the germline V gene, CDR1 is MNHEY and CDR2 is SVGAGI. J gave up 5 bases and V 6 bases, and 2 bases lay outside the gene matches. The CDR3 covers 13 residues. CDR3 loop: CASSRLATGELFF. CDR3 coding DNA: TGTGCCAGCAGCCGACTAGCGACCGGGGAGCTGTTTTTT.